The 14 T cell receptor beta chains below all came from one sample that was sequenced in a study of PD-1 blockade in classical Hodgkin lymphoma. Every one of the patients relapsed after autologous stem cell transplantation (brentuximab vedotin exposure was variable). TCRdb's copy holds only in-frame clones and misses some; the assay was immunoSEQ multiplex PCR. This table holds under 70,000 clones, around 88% found once. This material consisted of peripheral blood mononuclear cells (PBMCs), taken at baseline. Receptor source: a human donor with classical Hodgkin lymphoma.

V and J are TRBV11-2 and TRBJ2-1; 7 nucleotides line up with TRBD1. This CDR3 is 17 amino acids long. The germline V gene has CDR1 SGHAT and CDR2 FQNNGV. V lost 1 base and J lost 5; bases outside the gene matches: 11. DNA for the CDR3: TGTGCCAGCAGCTTAGGGGGATTCTGGGACAGCCACAATGAGCAGTTCTTC. This encodes CASSLGGFWDSHNEQFF.

The chain employs TRBV28 and TRBJ1-1, with 9 positions matching TRBD1. This CDR3 region has 15 residues. The junction had 10 bases not matched to a gene; V was cut back by 8 bases and J by 3 bases. Germline assignment: CDR1 MDHEN and CDR2 SYDVKM. CDR3 region: CASPGTGGRYTEAFF. CDR3 in DNA: TGTGCCAGCCCTGGTACAGGGGGCCGCTACACTGAAGCTTTCTTT.

This clone was seen just once. The J gene is TRBJ2-1, the V gene TRBV6-4; 7 bases are shared with TRBD2. The CDR3 runs 14 residues. The V segment lost 3 bases and the J segment 4 bases; nucleotides outside the gene matches: 3. Germline V gene sequence: CDR1 MRHNA, CDR2 SNTAGT. The CDR3 DNA is TGTGCCAGCAGTGATGGCGGGGGATACAATGAGCAGTTCTTC. This gives the protein CASSDGGGYNEQFF.

This sequence joins TRBV11-3 and TRBJ1-1, with a tentative D call TRBD1 (5 bases). Trimming shortened V by 0 bases and J by 1 base, and 6 bases separated the two germline ends. CDR1 is SGHNT, CDR2 YENEEA, per germline. This CDR3 is 14 amino acids long. This chain's CDR3 is CASSLEGGNTEAFF. In nucleotides, the CDR3 is TGTGCCAGCAGCTTAGAGGGGGGGAACACTGAAGCTTTCTTT. Full variable domain (remainder filled in from reference TRBV11-3 and TRBJ1-1): EAGVVQSPRYKIIEKKQPVAFWCNPISGHNTLYWYLQNLGQGPELLIRYENEEAVDDSQLPKDRFSAERLKGVDSTLKIQPAELGDSAVYLCASSLEGGNTEAFFGQGTRLTVV.

The chain carries TRBV15 and TRBJ2-5; 13 nucleotides line up with TRBD2. The junction had 12 bases not matched to a gene; V was cut back by 3 bases and J by 5 bases. CDR1 and CDR2 (germline): LNHNV, YYDKDF (reference sequence). The CDR3 is 18 amino acids. Here the CDR3 DNA reads TGTGCCACCAGCAGGCCCTTGACTAGCGGGGGGCGAACGGAGACCCAGTACTTC. This codes for CATSRPLTSGGRTETQYF.

J is TRBJ2-5 and V is TRBV2, with D possibly matching TRBD2 (5 bases). V gave up 6 bases and J gave up 3 bases, with 17 bases separating them. The germline V gene has CDR1 SNHLY and CDR2 FYNNEI. The CDR3 has 15 amino acids. The CDR3 region has the DNA TGTGCCAGCAGCACCAGTCGGGAAACGGAAGAGACCCAGTACTTC. This gives the protein CASSTSRETEETQYF.

The V call is TRBV28, the J call TRBJ1-1, with no clear D. Trimming removed 4 bases at V and 0 bases at J, with 15 bases between. The germline CDR1 and CDR2 sequences are MDHEN and SYDVKM. CDR3 size: 16 residues. The CDR3 coding sequence is TGTGCCAGCAGTTCATACTCCGGGTCAGTGAACACTGAAGCTTTCTTT. Protein: CASSSYSGSVNTEAFF.

The chain uses TRBV29-1 and TRBJ2-7; a possible D gene is TRBD1 (6 bases). V lost 6 bases and J lost 0, with 9 bases in between. Per the germline V gene, CDR1 is SQVTM and CDR2 is ANQGSEA. This CDR3 comprises 12 residues. CDR3 sequence: CSVDSNSYEQYF. DNA for the CDR3: TGCAGCGTGGACAGCAACTCCTACGAGCAGTACTTC.

This chain connects TRBV6-6 to TRBJ2-5; 7 bases line up with TRBD2. With V trimmed by 5 bases and J by 4 bases, 10 bases remained unmatched. The CDR3 extends over 15 amino acids. Germline V gives CDR1 MNHNY, CDR2 SVGAGI (reference sequence). In DNA, the CDR3 is TGTGCCAGCAGTACCCCCAACGGGGGGATAGAGACCCAGTACTTC. This sequence encodes CASSTPNGGIETQYF.

This rearrangement joins TRBV18 to TRBJ2-7, with D possibly being TRBD2 (5 bases). The V and J ends lost 5 bases and 0 bases respectively, with 17 bases between them. The CDR3 sequence is 16 residues long. CDR1 and CDR2 from the germline V gene are KGHSH and LQKENI. The CDR3 bases are TGTGCCAGCTCAGGCTGGGGAGTTGGTATCTCCTACGAGCAGTACTTC. Its protein product is CASSGWGVGISYEQYF.

This chain connects TRBV19 to TRBJ1-1; 7 nucleotides agree with TRBD1. This CDR3 has 14 residues. The V gene's germline CDR1 is LNHDA and CDR2 SQIVND (reference sequence). V dropped 1 base and J dropped 4; count of bases not matched to a gene: 3. CDR3 residues: CASSIGGGSTEAFF. The DNA for the CDR3 is TGTGCCAGTAGTATAGGAGGGGGCAGCACTGAAGCTTTCTTT.

The chain is built from TRBV7-8 and TRBJ2-7, with TRBD1 identical over 10 bases. Germline V CDR1 and CDR2: SGHVS, FQNEAQ. Unmatched junction bases numbered 3, after V lost 1 base and J lost 3 bases. This CDR3 spans 15 amino acids. CDR3 bases: TGTGCCAGCAGCTTAGACCGGGACAGGGGCTACGAGCAGTACTTC. This encodes CASSLDRDRGYEQYF.

The chain uses TRBV5-1 and TRBJ1-6; a weak D match, TRBD1 (6 bases). Germline lookup yields CDR1 SGHRS and CDR2 YFSETQ. The CDR3 loop spans 15 amino acids. Deletions cut 1 base from V and 7 bases from J, with 12 bases between. CDR3 loop: CASSLSGGGNSPLHF. The CDR3 region has the DNA TGCGCCAGCAGCTTGTCCGGGGGCGGGAATTCACCCCTCCACTTT.

This rearrangement joins TRBV4-2 to TRBJ2-1; D tentatively reads TRBD1 or TRBD2 (5 bases each). The CDR3 has 15 amino acids. V dropped 1 base and J dropped 8 bases, with 15 bases sitting between them. Germline CDR1 LGHNA, CDR2 YNFKEQ. The CDR3 nucleotides read TGTGCCAGCAGCCAAGGGGACCACGGGCTATATGAGCAGTTCTTC. This codes for CASSQGDHGLYEQFF.